This TCR beta chain derives from a study of identifying expanded T cells in peripheral blood. Profiled with immunoSEQ multiplex PCR; TCRdb holds only in-frame clones, not every one. The sample records roughly 120,000 clones, around 90% being singletons. A note on this clone: The antigen remains unidentified.

Unmatched junction bases numbered 8, after V lost 3 bases and J lost 6 bases. Germline V gene lookup returns CDR1 LGHNA and CDR2 YSLEER. CDR3 length: 15 residues. Study-wide findings and caveats: Around 1.2 clones differed between technical replicates, versus approximately 17 and 20 over time.

Sequencing was performed on blood. The chain joins TRBV4-3 to TRBJ2-3; 8 bases fit TRBD1. The TCR sequence derives from a person between 18 and 75 years old in good health. The CDR3 loop is CASSQGQAGLDTQYF. CDR3 in DNA: TGCGCCAGCAGCCAGGGACAGGCCGGGTTGGATACGCAGTATTTT.